What follows are 30 T cell receptor beta chains derived from one specimen sequenced in a study of monozygotic twins with inflammatory bowel disease. TCRdb reprocessed the 5' RACE reads and reports one entry per CDR3 protein, with no DNA. The sample has more than 300,000 distinct CDR3 sequences. The sequencing input was blood. Receptors originate from a human donor with ulcerative colitis or Crohn's disease, or a healthy co-twin of an affected twin (not recorded which).

The V call is TRBV6-2 or TRBV6-3, the J call TRBJ2-1; TCRdb's D gene call, TRBD2, goes unchecked for lack of DNA. The CDR3 is 14 residues long. The V gene's germline CDR1 is MNHEY and CDR2 SVGEGT. The CDR3 loop is CASSPVAVRNEQFF.

This rearrangement joins TRBV20-1 to TRBJ2-3; with no DNA, the TCRdb D assignment of TRBD1 cannot be verified. This CDR3 region has 16 residues. Germline V gives CDR1 DFQATT, CDR2 SNEGSKA (reference sequence). CDR3: CSATPLREIGADTQYF.

This chain uses TRBV4-3 with TRBJ2-5; checking the TCRdb D call of TRBD1 is not possible without DNA. From germline, CDR1 is LGHNA and CDR2 YSLEER. The length of the CDR3 is 18 residues. This chain's CDR3 is CASSQGSGGAFESETQYF.

The chain joins TRBV7-8 to TRBJ2-7; checking the TCRdb D call of TRBD2 is not possible without DNA. Germline CDR1 is SGHVS and CDR2 is FQNEAQ. This CDR3 spans 14 amino acids. The CDR3 loop reads CASSPTSGPYEQYF. The full variable domain, rest sourced from reference TRBV7-8 and TRBJ2-7, is GAGVSQSPRYKVAKRGQDVALRCDPISGHVSLFWYQQALGQGPEFLTYFQNEAQLDKSGLPSDRFFAERPEGSVSTLKIQRTQQEDSAVYLCASSPTSGPYEQYFGPGTRLTVT.

The rearrangement uses TRBV7-9 and TRBJ1-5; checking the TCRdb D call of TRBD1 is not possible without DNA. CDR1 SEHNR and CDR2 FQNEAQ come from the germline V gene (reference sequence). This CDR3 contains 14 residues. The CDR3 is CASSRGQNNQPQHF.

This sequence joins TRBV27 and TRBJ2-7; the D call of TRBD1 rests on TCRdb alone, since no DNA is present to check it. The CDR3 runs 14 residues. CDR1 is MNHEY and CDR2 is SMNVEV in the germline V gene (reference sequence). The CDR3 spells CASSSDRISYEQYF.

V and J are TRBV9 and TRBJ2-7. Germline V CDR1 and CDR2: SGDLS, YYNGEE. CDR3 length equals 14 residues. CDR3 sequence reads: CASSVTPGTYEQYF.

The chain's CDR3 is CASSLAHRVHEQYF. The chain links TRBV5-1 to TRBJ2-7; checking the TCRdb D call of TRBD1 is not possible without DNA. Germline loops: CDR1 SGHRS, CDR2 YFSETQ. There are 14 residues in the CDR3.

V is TRBV12-3 or TRBV12-4 and J is TRBJ2-1; TCRdb proposes TRBD1, but this gene call is untestable without DNA. The CDR3 runs to 14 residues. The CDR3 is CASSFGTKYNEQFF.

V gene TRBV30 combines with J gene TRBJ1-3; no DNA is available, so the TRBD1 call from TCRdb remains unchecked. The CDR3 is 13 residues long. The germline CDR1 and CDR2 sequences are GTSNPN and SVGIG (reference sequence). The CDR3 spells CAWYRGAGDTIYF.

This chain links TRBV5-4 with TRBJ1-2. The CDR3 runs to 14 residues. Germline V gives CDR1 SGHNT, CDR2 YYREEE (reference sequence). CDR3 in amino acids: CASSSQRRDYGYTF.

The V gene is TRBV21-1, the J gene TRBJ2-4; TCRdb's D call, TRBD1, is unchecked because there is no DNA. TRBV21-1 is assigned pseudogene status. The CDR3 extends over 16 amino acids. CDR3 amino acids: CASSERDRVRENIQYF.

The chain links TRBV14 to TRBJ1-1. The CDR3 has 16 residues. The germline CDR1 and CDR2 sequences are SGHDN and FVKESK. CDR3 residues: CASSQWGGAMNTEAFF.

The chain's CDR3 is CASSQRDRGPYEQYF. V and J are TRBV4-3 and TRBJ2-7; absent DNA, TCRdb's TRBD1 call cannot be checked. Germline CDR1 reads LGHNA; CDR2 reads YSLEER. This CDR3 comprises 15 residues.

The chain joins TRBV5-5 to TRBJ2-7. The V gene's germline CDR1 is SGHKS and CDR2 YYEKEE (reference sequence). CDR3 length: 14 amino acids. CDR3 sequence reads: CASSLGRLNYEQYF.

The chain combines TRBV5-6 with TRBJ2-7; TCRdb designates TRBD2, a call that cannot be tested without DNA. CDR3 length: 16 amino acids. Germline-derived CDR1 and CDR2 are SGHDT and YYEEEE. CDR3 loop: CASNYRLGSTPYEQYF. Full variable domain (missing parts from reference TRBV5-6 and TRBJ2-7): DAGVTQSPTHLIKTRGQQVTLRCSPKSGHDTVSWYQQALGQGPQFIFQYYEEEERQRGNFPDRFSGHQFPNYSSELNVNALLLGDSALYLCASNYRLGSTPYEQYFGPGTRLTVT.

The chain has TRBV5-1 and TRBJ2-1; TCRdb returns TRBD1, unconfirmable since there is no DNA. The CDR3 sequence is 15 residues long. Per the germline V gene, CDR1 is SGHRS and CDR2 is YFSETQ. This chain's CDR3 is CASGPGDHTYNEQFF.

CDR3 protein: CVIWGLFGNQPQHF. V gene TRBV10-3 combines with J gene TRBJ1-5; the D call of TRBD1 rests on TCRdb alone, since no DNA is present to check it. The CDR3 length is 14 residues. The germline V gene has CDR1 ENHRY and CDR2 SYGVKD.

The chain employs TRBV12-3 or TRBV12-4 and TRBJ2-5; TCRdb reports TRBD1, a call that lacks DNA to check it against. The CDR3 is 11 amino acids. CDR3 protein: CASSGRGTQYF.

CDR3 region: CASSRGRNSGLAYEQYF. The chain combines TRBV19 with TRBJ2-7; TCRdb proposes TRBD2, but this gene call is untestable without DNA. The germline gives CDR1 LNHDA, CDR2 SQIVND (reference sequence). The CDR3 has 17 residues.

CDR3: CASSLGRSGYEQYF. This chain joins TRBV27 and TRBJ2-7; TCRdb picks TRBD2, but there is no DNA to check that call. CDR3 size: 14 residues. CDR1 is MNHEY, CDR2 SMNVEV, per germline (reference sequence).

The CDR3 loop reads CASSFLSSTDTQYF. The chain couples TRBV28 to TRBJ2-3. The CDR3 sequence is 14 residues long. Per the germline V gene, CDR1 is MDHEN and CDR2 is SYDVKM.

The chain joins TRBV12-3 or TRBV12-4 to TRBJ2-7. CDR3 length: 13 residues. This chain's CDR3 is CASSLKQVREQYF.

The V call is TRBV3-1, the J call TRBJ2-2; without DNA, the TCRdb call of TRBD1 cannot be checked. The CDR3 is 15 amino acids. Germline assignment: CDR1 LGHDT and CDR2 YNNKEL (reference sequence). The CDR3 reads CASSHRTKNTGELFF.

This sequence joins TRBV6-5 and TRBJ2-6. Per the germline V gene, CDR1 is MNHEY and CDR2 is SVGAGI. This CDR3 is 15 amino acids long. CDR3 region: CASSYQSSGANVLTF.

CDR3: CASSQPRRATEAFF. This chain joins TRBV4-3 and TRBJ1-1. Germline CDR1 is LGHNA and CDR2 is YSLEER. The CDR3 has 14 residues.

The chain couples TRBV7-9 to TRBJ2-7; TCRdb indicates TRBD2, and absent DNA this call remains unverified. The CDR3 spans 15 residues. Germline V gives CDR1 SEHNR, CDR2 FQNEAQ (reference sequence). The CDR3 here is CASSFDLLLGGEQYF.

V and J are TRBV18 and TRBJ1-1. The CDR3 is 15 amino acids. Germline V CDR1 and CDR2: KGHSH, LQKENI. The CDR3 region is CASSQLGQLNTEAFF.

The chain couples TRBV25-1 to TRBJ2-1. Germline CDR1 reads MGHDK; CDR2 reads SYGVNS. The length of the CDR3 is 11 residues. The CDR3 spells CASSGVAEQFF.

The V gene is TRBV7-2, the J gene TRBJ2-1; TCRdb proposes TRBD2, but this gene call is untestable without DNA. CDR1 SGHTA and CDR2 FQGNSA come from the germline V gene. This CDR3 comprises 17 residues. This CDR3 reads CASTTSRKGLAGAEQFF. The full variable domain, in which reference TRBV7-2 and TRBJ2-1 provide the parts outside the CDR3, is GAGVSQSPSNKVTEKGKDVELRCDPISGHTALYWYRQSLGQGLEFLIYFQGNSAPDKSGLPSDRFSAERTGGSVSTLTIQRTQQEDSAVYLCASTTSRKGLAGAEQFFGPGTRLTVL.